This T cell receptor beta chain was identified in a study of cytomegalovirus exposure and HLA in healthy donors. Germline CDR1 is MNHEY and CDR2 is SMNVEV (reference sequence). Trimming removed 7 bases from V and 7 bases from J; junction bases left unmatched: 6. The CDR3 covers 13 residues. PCR used 60 Vbeta primers and 13 Jbeta primers. Assay: immunoSEQ multiplex PCR; the TCRdb copy retains only in-frame clones and omits some. The table lists about 170,000 clones, just under 85% of them singletons, with around 5% in the top ten. On this clone itself: Its antigen is still unknown.

Overall study findings and caveats: For cytomegalovirus status, the classifier reportedly gave diagnoses with high specificity and sensitivity.

The sequencing sample was made of PBMCs. The chain carries TRBV27 and TRBJ2-2, with 7 bases lining up with TRBD1. The clonotype was recovered from a girl aged 5-17 years in good health and CMV-seropositive. As DNA, the CDR3 is TGTGCCAGCAACCAACAGGGGTACGGGGAGCTGTTTTTT. Translated: CASNQQGYGELFF.